This passage covers 20 T cell receptor beta chains from one sample sequenced in a study of shared clonotypes between healthy human individuals. The data were produced by immunoSEQ multiplex PCR, yet TCRdb's version contains in-frame clones alone and is incomplete. The repertoire has just over 2,000,000 clones, 85% to 95% of them found once; the top ten carry 0.1% to 0.15%. The sequencing sample was made of naive CD4+ T cells sorted from blood. Subset noted: CD45RA+ positively selected. The receptors originated from a man aged 18-30 years in good health.

The sample holds one count of this clone. This chain connects TRBV7-2 to TRBJ1-2; tentative D call: TRBD1 (5 bases). The CDR3 runs to 15 residues. Germline-derived CDR1 and CDR2 are SGHTA and FQGNSA. The V and J ends lost 1 base and 8 bases respectively, with 17 bases between them. The CDR3 DNA reads TGTGCCAGCAGCTTAGTCGTAACAGGACCTATAGGCTACACCTTC. Translated: CASSLVVTGPIGYTF.

About this clone: The same CDR3 arises from other DNA sequences in this sample as well. The rearrangement uses TRBV5-1 and TRBJ2-1, with unresolved D. The CDR3 is 15 residues long. The V gene lost 0 bases and the J gene lost 0 bases, with 7 bases spanning the gap. Germline lookup yields CDR1 SGHRS and CDR2 YFSETQ. CDR3 residues: CASSLGSSSYNEQFF. The CDR3 DNA is TGCGCCAGCAGCTTGGGATCGAGCTCCTACAATGAGCAGTTCTTC. Together with reference TRBV5-1 and TRBJ2-1, the CDR3 gives the full variable domain: KAGVTQTPRYLIKTRGQQVTLSCSPISGHRSVSWYQQTPGQGLQFLFEYFSETQRNKGNFPGRFSGRQFSNSRSEMNVSTLELGDSALYLCASSLGSSSYNEQFFGPGTRLTVL.

On this clone itself: With a much larger clone just one base away, this may be a read error. The chain has TRBV5-4 and TRBJ1-5; possibly TRBD1 for D (5 bases). CDR3 length: 15 residues. V dropped 1 base and J dropped 0 bases, with 8 bases sitting between them. Germline CDR1 SGHNT, CDR2 YYREEE (reference sequence). The CDR3 spells CASSLTGTSNQPQHF. DNA for the CDR3: TGTGCCAGCAGCTTGACGGGGACTAGCAATCAGCCCCAGCATTTT.

The J gene is TRBJ2-3, the V gene TRBV29-1; TRBD2 matches 10 bases. Germline loops: CDR1 SQVTM, CDR2 ANQGSEA. The CDR3 has 14 residues. The ends lost 3 bases at V and 6 bases at J; junction bases unmatched: 6. CDR3 nucleotides: TGCAGCGTTGAGGAGGGTAGCGGGGGGGATACGCAGTATTTT. It is translated as CSVEEGSGGDTQYF.

The rearrangement links TRBV6-1 to TRBJ2-1; TRBD2 is a possible D gene (6 bases). V lost 4 bases to trimming and J lost 10 bases, with 14 bases between them. There are 13 residues in the CDR3. The germline V gene encodes CDR1 MNHNS and CDR2 SASEGT. In DNA, the CDR3 is TGTGCCAGCAGTGTCTTGTATGGGGGGGAGCAGTTCTTC. Amino acid sequence: CASSVLYGGEQFF.

The chain combines TRBV7-2 with TRBJ2-5, with 7 bases identical to TRBD2. Germline CDR1 SGHTA, CDR2 FQGNSA. This CDR3 is built from 16 residues. Trimming took 2 bases from V and 4 from J; bases not matched to a gene: 10. The CDR3 is CASSLRSGTGGETQYF. CDR3 in DNA: TGTGCCAGCAGCTTAAGGTCGGGCACGGGAGGAGAGACCCAGTACTTC.

The gene calls are TRBV5-1 and TRBJ1-2, with 7 bases fitting TRBD1. This CDR3 is built from 16 residues. The germline gives CDR1 SGHRS, CDR2 YFSETQ. Trimming removed 5 bases from V and 4 bases from J; junction bases left unmatched: 14. In DNA form, the CDR3 reads TGCGCCAGCAGATCGAAATCGGACAGGAACCCCTATGGCTACACCTTC. It codes for CASRSKSDRNPYGYTF.

The gene calls are TRBV5-1 and TRBJ2-5; no clear D. The germline V gene has CDR1 SGHRS and CDR2 YFSETQ. Between the trimmed V and J ends, which lost 1 base and 2 bases, there was a span of 12 bases. CDR3 length: 15 residues. CDR3: CASSLLGRPQETQYF. The CDR3 coding sequence is TGCGCCAGCAGCTTGCTAGGACGGCCGCAAGAGACCCAGTACTTC.

This clone was counted a single time. The chain recombines TRBV19 with TRBJ2-2; 10 nucleotides match TRBD1. Looked up from germline, CDR1 is LNHDA and CDR2 is SQIVND (reference sequence). Losses at the gene ends were 7 bases for V and 5 bases for J; bases not matched to a gene: 7. There are 15 residues in the CDR3. CDR3 bases: TGTGCCAGTAAATCCGGGACAGGGGTAACCGGGGAGCTGTTTTTT. This encodes CASKSGTGVTGELFF.

The rearrangement joins TRBV19 to TRBJ2-3; 11 bases map to TRBD2. This CDR3 comprises 15 residues. V shed 6 bases, J shed 3 bases, and the junction held 5 bases outside the gene matches. The germline V gene has CDR1 LNHDA and CDR2 SQIVND (reference sequence). The CDR3 protein is CASSTTSGITDTQYF. The DNA for the CDR3 is TGTGCCAGTAGCACGACTAGCGGGATTACAGATACGCAGTATTTT.

The V call is TRBV18, the J call TRBJ1-2, with 7 bases fitting TRBD1. V trimming: 1 base; J trimming: 4 bases; junction bases outside the gene matches: 3. Germline CDR1 reads KGHSH; CDR2 reads LQKENI. This CDR3 spans 14 amino acids. The CDR3 DNA sequence: TGTGCCAGCTCACCACGGGGACAGTCCTATGGCTACACCTTC. Amino acids: CASSPRGQSYGYTF.

A single count supports this clone. J is TRBJ2-3 and V is TRBV10-3, with D tentatively TRBD2 (5 bases). The germline CDR1 and CDR2 sequences are ENHRY and SYGVKD. V was pared by 9 bases and J by 0 bases, with 16 bases between. The length of the CDR3 is 15 residues. CDR3 residues: CAMDRTGSSTDTQYF. In nucleotides, the CDR3 is TGTGCCATGGATAGAACGGGGAGTAGCACAGATACGCAGTATTTT.

The chain recombines TRBV30 with TRBJ1-4; possible D gene TRBD1, 6 bases. The V end lost 0 bases, the J end lost 4 bases, and 18 bases lay between the germline ends. The CDR3 runs to 17 residues. The germline V gene encodes CDR1 GTSNPN and CDR2 SVGIG (reference sequence). In DNA, the CDR3 is TGTGCCTGGAGTGTAGGGGGTCCGCCAGGGGTTAATGAAAAACTGTTTTTT. Protein product: CAWSVGGPPGVNEKLFF.

The rearrangement links TRBV6-5 to TRBJ1-6; D is unclear. Trimming left V 2 bases short and J 8 bases short, with 13 bases between. The V gene's germline CDR1 is MNHEY and CDR2 SVGAGI. The CDR3 extends over 15 amino acids. CDR3 nucleotides: TGTGCCAGCAGTTACGCGGCTTTTGGTCATTCACCCCTCCACTTT. Its translation: CASSYAAFGHSPLHF.

This chain links TRBV10-2 with TRBJ1-3; 7 positions match TRBD1. This CDR3 has 12 residues. The germline V gene encodes CDR1 WSHSY and CDR2 SAAADI. V lost 10 bases and J lost 4; bases outside the gene matches: 4. CDR3 DNA sequence: TGCGCCACCGGACAGGCAGGAAACACCATATATTTT. This codes for CATGQAGNTIYF.

As concerns this clone: Since a much larger clone is just one base distant, this may be a read error. Since no conserved phenylalanine or tryptophan closes the CDR3, a read error is the likely cause. The chain combines TRBV5-8 with TRBJ2-7; TRBD1 matches 8 bases. V shed 4 bases and J 3 bases; nucleotides not matched to a gene: 9. Germline lookup yields CDR1 SGHTS and CDR2 YDEGEE. This CDR3 region has 15 residues. The CDR3 spells CASSPETGANYEQYL. The CDR3 DNA is TGTGCCAGCAGCCCTGAGACAGGGGCGAACTACGAGCAGTACCTC.

V is TRBV18 and J is TRBJ1-1; D is uncertain. The CDR3 runs to 14 residues. In germline, CDR1 is KGHSH, CDR2 LQKENI. V was shortened by 1 base and J by 1 base, with 7 bases between the two germline ends. As DNA, the CDR3 is TGTGCCAGCTCACCACGGGAAACGAACACTGAAGCTTTCTTT. This translates into CASSPRETNTEAFF. Drawing the rest from reference TRBV18 and TRBJ1-1, the complete variable domain is NAGVMQNPRHLVRRRGQEARLRCSPMKGHSHVYWYRQLPEEGLKFMVYLQKENIIDESGMPKERFSAEFPKEGPSILRIQQVVRGDSAAYFCASSPRETNTEAFFGQGTRLTVV.

CDR3 coding DNA: TGTGCCAGCAGTTTAGAGCCGGGAAGGAATACGCCCCAGCATTTT. This gives the protein CASSLEPGRNTPQHF. The chain employs TRBV28 and TRBJ1-5; D remains unclear. V lost 2 bases and J 9 bases, leaving 17 bases between the germline ends. Per the germline V gene, CDR1 is MDHEN and CDR2 is SYDVKM. CDR3 length equals 15 residues. The variable domain in full, completed from reference TRBV28 and TRBJ1-5, reads DVKVTQSSRYLVKRTGEKVFLECVQDMDHENMFWYRQDPGLGLRLIYFSYDVKMKEKGDIPEGYSVSREKKERFSLILESASTNQTSMYLCASSLEPGRNTPQHFGDGTRLSIL.

Comments on this clone: At the DNA level, this CDR3 is encoded by other sequences in the same sample as well. This chain uses TRBV7-9 with TRBJ1-1; D unclear. The germline V gene has CDR1 SEHNR and CDR2 FQNEAQ (reference sequence). V was pared by 1 base and J by 3 bases, with 12 bases between. The CDR3 sequence is 15 residues long. DNA for the CDR3: TGTGCCAGCAGCTTAGGGGGAGGCAGAGACACTGAAGCTTTCTTT. The encoded protein is CASSLGGGRDTEAFF.

This clone appeared once. The chain joins TRBV19 to TRBJ2-3; D not certain. V was trimmed by 7 bases and J by 1 base, leaving 18 bases between them. The CDR3 is 16 residues long. Germline CDR1 and CDR2: LNHDA and SQIVND (reference sequence). The CDR3 nucleotides are TGTGCCAGTACAAACCGGGTAAGGTCGGGCACAGATACGCAGTATTTT. Residues: CASTNRVRSGTDTQYF.